The rows below give T cell receptor beta chains drawn from one sample of a study of shared clonotypes between healthy human individuals. Using immunoSEQ multiplex PCR, the repertoire was profiled, and TCRdb retains in-frame clones only, with some absent. This sample yields roughly 2,000,000 clones, of which about 94% are seen a single time; less than 1.5% belongs to the top ten. Specimen: naive CD8+ T cells sorted from blood. The receptors originated from a man aged 18 to 29 in good health. CDR3s include the opening cysteine and the closing phenylalanine or tryptophan. A D gene is named only where the DNA matches it firmly. Clone size is shown for a subset of rows, as once, few, many or a class of expanded clone.

- | TRBJ2-1 | - | TRBV5-4 | TGTGCCAGCAGCTCGCTAGGCAATGAGCAGTTCTTC | CASSSLGNEQFF
- | TRBJ2-7 | - | TRBV5-4 | TGTGCCAGCAGCCTAAGGGACTCAACCTACGAGCAGTACTTC | CASSLRDSTYEQYF
- | TRBJ2-5 | - | TRBV18 | TGTGCCAGCTCACCACGGACGGAAACCCAAGAGACCCAGTACTTC | CASSPRTETQETQYF
- | TRBJ2-5 | - | TRBV11-3 | TGTGCCAGCAGCTTAGACCCTGAAGAGACCCAGTACTTC | CASSLDPEETQYF
TRBD1 | TRBJ2-7 | - | TRBV7-8 | TGTGCCAGCAGCTACTCCGGGACAGGGGAAGACGAGCAGTACTTC | CASSYSGTGEDEQYF
- | TRBJ2-7 | once | TRBV7-2 | TGTGCCAGCAGCTTAGAACCTAGTTTCCCCTACGAGCAGTACTTC | CASSLEPSFPYEQYF
TRBD1 | TRBJ2-5 | - | TRBV9 | TGTGCCAGCAGCCCGACAGGGTTTGGCGAAGAGACCCAGTACTTC | CASSPTGFGEETQYF
TRBD2 | TRBJ2-2 | - | TRBV30 | TGTGCCGGAGCGGGGGGGCCCAACGGGGAGCTGTTTTTT | CAGAGGPNGELFF
- | TRBJ1-2 | - | TRBV29-1 | TGCAGCGTTAGGGGTGGTGATGGCTACACCTTC | CSVRGGDGYTF
- | TRBJ2-7 | - | TRBV6-6 | TGTGCCAGCAAGGGCGGGTCCTACGAGCAGTACTTC | CASKGGSYEQYF
- | TRBJ1-5 | - | TRBV15 | TGTGCCACCAGCAGAGATGGGGGGGGCGGCACTTTTAGCAATCAGCCCCAGCATTTT | CATSRDGGGGTFSNQPQHF
- | TRBJ2-5 | once | TRBV2 | TGTGCCAGCAGTGAGGGCGCGGGATGGGAGACCCAGTACTTC | CASSEGAGWETQYF
TRBD1 | TRBJ1-1 | - | TRBV5-6 | TGTGCCAGCAGCCTTGACAGGGCTACTGAAGCTTTCTTT | CASSLDRATEAFF
TRBD1 | TRBJ2-1 | - | TRBV9 | TGTGCCAGCAGCGCTCCCCCGGGACAGCACAATGAGCAGTTCTTC | CASSAPPGQHNEQFF
- | TRBJ2-5 | - | TRBV7-9 | TGTGCCAGCAGCTTAATCTCGGGGGAGACCCAGTACTTC | CASSLISGETQYF
- | TRBJ2-1 | - | TRBV7-8 | TGTGCCAGCAGCTTAGGTGGGACCGACCTAGTGCGGTTCTTC | CASSLGGTDLVRFF
- | TRBJ2-7 | - | TRBV11-2 | TGTGCCAGCAGCTTAGTGGGGGAGACCTACGAGCAGTACTTC | CASSLVGETYEQYF
- | TRBJ2-3 | - | TRBV19 | TGTGCCAGTAGCATTGACGTACCCGACACAGATACGCAGTATTTT | CASSIDVPDTDTQYF
- | TRBJ2-5 | - | TRBV13 | TGTGCCAGCAGCTTAAGGGGCGGGGAAGAGACCCAGTACTTC | CASSLRGGEETQYF
TRBD2 | TRBJ2-5 | - | TRBV19 | TGTGCCAGTAGTATCGGGACTAGCGGGGGGCGAGAGACCCAGTACTTC | CASSIGTSGGRETQYF
TRBD2 | TRBJ2-7 | - | TRBV11-2 | TGTGCCAGCAGCACCACTAGCGGGGGCTACGAGCAGTACTTC | CASSTTSGGYEQYF
- | TRBJ2-2 | - | TRBV4-3 | TGCGCCAGCAGCCAAGAACCTTTGACAGGGAACACCGGGGAGCTGTTTTTT | CASSQEPLTGNTGELFF
- | TRBJ1-1 | many | TRBV2 | TGTGCCAGCAGTGAACGGGACGAGAACACTGAAGCTTTCTTT | CASSERDENTEAFF
- | TRBJ1-4 | - | TRBV4-1 | TGCGCCAGCAGCCAAGGGCCCACGCCAGGAGGAAAACTGTTTTTT | CASSQGPTPGGKLFF
- | TRBJ1-5 | - | TRBV27 | TGTGCCAGCAGTTTAGCGTTAAATCAGCCCCAGCATTTT | CASSLALNQPQHF
- | TRBJ1-1 | - | TRBV12-5 | TGTGCTAGTGGGTATGACAGAATCGAAGCTTTCTTT | CASGYDRIEAFF
- | TRBJ1-2 | - | TRBV7-9 | TGTGCCAGCAGTCCCGGCCTCGCTTATGGCTACACCTTC | CASSPGLAYGYTF
- | TRBJ1-1 | - | TRBV7-2 | TGTGCCAGCAGCCAACGGGGCATGAACACTGAAGCTTTCTTT | CASSQRGMNTEAFF
- | TRBJ2-3 | - | TRBV9 | TGTGCCAGCAGTGGGGGGCTAGCGAGAGCGTCTAGCACAGATACGCAGTATTTT | CASSGGLARASSTDTQYF
TRBD1 | TRBJ1-1 | - | TRBV5-6 | TGTGCCAGCCAGACAGGGACTGAAGCTTTCTTT | CASQTGTEAFF
- | TRBJ2-7 | - | TRBV5-8 | TGTGCCAGCAGTTCGGACAGAGGGGCCTACGAGCAGTACTTC | CASSSDRGAYEQYF
- | TRBJ2-7 | - | TRBV29-1 | TGCAGCGTTGAGGCAGGGCTATCCTACGAGCAGTACTTC | CSVEAGLSYEQYF
- | TRBJ1-4 | - | TRBV7-8 | TGTGCCAGCAGCTTAGGAGGGACGGCTAATGAAAAACTGTTTTTT | CASSLGGTANEKLFF
TRBD1 | TRBJ2-7 | - | TRBV2 | TGTGCCAGCAGTGGGGACAGGGAGGGATACGAGCAGTACTTC | CASSGDREGYEQYF
- | TRBJ2-7 | - | TRBV6-5 | TGTGCCAGCAGTTACTCGACTGGGGCAGAGCAGTACTTC | CASSYSTGAEQYF
- | TRBJ1-3 | - | TRBV13 | TGTGCCAGCAGTAGGTGGGAGGCCGGGAACACCATATATTTT | CASSRWEAGNTIYF
- | TRBJ2-1 | - | TRBV4-1 | TGCGCCAGCAAGGGATCCAATGAGCAGTTCTTC | CASKGSNEQFF
TRBD2 | TRBJ2-5 | - | TRBV7-8 | TGTGCCAGCAGCTCCGTTGGGACTAGCGGGGGCCTTCAAGAGACCCAGTACTTC | CASSSVGTSGGLQETQYF
- | TRBJ1-2 | - | TRBV7-8 | TGTGCCAGCAGCTTTACCGGGTCTGGCTACACCTTC | CASSFTGSGYTF
TRBD2 | TRBJ2-1 | - | TRBV6-1 | TGTGCCAGCAGTGAGCTAGCGGGAGGGAACAATGAGCAGTTCTTC | CASSELAGGNNEQFF
- | TRBJ2-1 | - | TRBV19 | TGTGCCAGTGGGCAGGGGCCGGGGTACAATGAGCAGTTCTTC | CASGQGPGYNEQFF
- | TRBJ2-1 | - | TRBV6-6 | TGTGCCAGCAGTTACGACTCAGTAGGGGGCAATGAGCAGTTCTTC | CASSYDSVGGNEQFF
- | TRBJ2-7 | - | TRBV6-1 | TGTGCCACCCGGTTGAGCTCCTACGAGCAGTACTTC | CATRLSSYEQYF
TRBD2 | TRBJ2-2 | - | TRBV9 | TGTGCCAGCAGCCCCGGACTAGCGGTACTCAGGGAGGAGCTGTTTTTT | CASSPGLAVLREELFF
- | TRBJ1-6 | once | TRBV27 | TGTGCCAGCAGTTTATCGATGGCAGGACTAGCACCCCTCCACTTT | CASSLSMAGLAPLHF
TRBD2 | TRBJ2-3 | - | TRBV10-3 | TGTGCCACCCTTACGACTAGCGGGACGGCTAGCACAGATACGCAGTATTTT | CATLTTSGTASTDTQYF
TRBD2 | TRBJ2-3 | - | TRBV10-3 | TGTGCCATCAGGGAGGAGGGACTAGCGGGAGTCGGGGATACGCAGTATTTT | CAIREEGLAGVGDTQYF
- | TRBJ2-5 | - | TRBV13 | TGTGCCAGCAGCTTAGAAGGGAGTTGGGAGACCCAGTACTTC | CASSLEGSWETQYF
- | TRBJ2-7 | - | TRBV25-1 | TGTGCCAGCAGTGAAGGTTGGGGCGAGCAGTACTTC | CASSEGWGEQYF
- | TRBJ2-7 | - | TRBV6-1 | TGTGCCAGCAGTGAAGAACAGACCTACGAGCAGTACTTC | CASSEEQTYEQYF
- | TRBJ1-1 | few | TRBV25-1 | TGTGCCAGCAGTGAAACCGCAGAAGCTTTCTTT | CASSETAEAFF
TRBD2 | TRBJ2-7 | - | TRBV2 | TGTGCCAGCAGTGAACACCTGGCGGGAGGGGTCAAAGACGAGCAGTACTTC | CASSEHLAGGVKDEQYF
- | TRBJ2-1 | - | TRBV7-9 | TGTGCCAGCAGCCAGACAGGCGATGAGCAGTTCTTC | CASSQTGDEQFF
- | TRBJ2-5 | - | TRBV7-9 | TGTGCCAGCACCGAATCGATCCAAGAGACCCAGTACTTC | CASTESIQETQYF
TRBD1 | TRBJ2-7 | - | TRBV29-1 | TGCAGCGTTGAAGAGACAGGGGGCTACGAGCAGTACTTC | CSVEETGGYEQYF